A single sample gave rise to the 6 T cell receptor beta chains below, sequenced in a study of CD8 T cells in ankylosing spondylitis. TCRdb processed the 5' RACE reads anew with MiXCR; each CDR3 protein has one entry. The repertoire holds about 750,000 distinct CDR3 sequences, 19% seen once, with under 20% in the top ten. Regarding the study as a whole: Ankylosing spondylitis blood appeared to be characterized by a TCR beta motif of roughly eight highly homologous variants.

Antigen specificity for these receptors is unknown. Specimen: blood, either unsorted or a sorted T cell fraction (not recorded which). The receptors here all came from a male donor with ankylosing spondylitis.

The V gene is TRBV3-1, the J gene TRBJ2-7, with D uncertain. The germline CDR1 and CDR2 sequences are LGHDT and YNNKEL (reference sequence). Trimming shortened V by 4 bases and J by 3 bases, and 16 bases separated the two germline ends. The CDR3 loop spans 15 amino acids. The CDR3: CASSPTDGRFYEQYF. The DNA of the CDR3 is TGTGCCAGCAGCCCAACGGACGGACGGTTCTACGAGCAGTACTTC.

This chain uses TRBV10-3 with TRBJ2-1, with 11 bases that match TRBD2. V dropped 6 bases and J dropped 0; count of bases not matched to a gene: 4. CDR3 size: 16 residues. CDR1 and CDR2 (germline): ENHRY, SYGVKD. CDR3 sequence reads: CAIRDGTSGSYNEQFF. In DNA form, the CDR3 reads TGTGCCATCAGGGACGGGACTAGCGGCTCCTACAATGAGCAGTTCTTC.

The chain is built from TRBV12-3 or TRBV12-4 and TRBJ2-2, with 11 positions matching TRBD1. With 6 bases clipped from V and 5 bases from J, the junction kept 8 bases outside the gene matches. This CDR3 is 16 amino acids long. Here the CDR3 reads CASRRTGTGGTGELFF. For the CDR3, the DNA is TGTGCCAGCAGACGAACCGGGACAGGGGGGACCGGGGAGCTGTTTTTT.

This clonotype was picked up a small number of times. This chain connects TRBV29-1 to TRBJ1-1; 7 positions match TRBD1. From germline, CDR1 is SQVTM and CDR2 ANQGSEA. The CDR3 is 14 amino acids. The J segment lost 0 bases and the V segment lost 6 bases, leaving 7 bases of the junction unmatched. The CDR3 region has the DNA TGCAGCGTGAAAGGGACAGAGATGAACACTGAAGCTTTCTTT. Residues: CSVKGTEMNTEAFF.

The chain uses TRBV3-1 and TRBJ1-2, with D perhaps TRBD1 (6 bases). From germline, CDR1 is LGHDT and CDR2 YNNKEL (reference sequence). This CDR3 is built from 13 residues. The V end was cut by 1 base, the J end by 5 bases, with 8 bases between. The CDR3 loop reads CASSQGGRYGYTF. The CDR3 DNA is TGTGCCAGCAGCCAAGGGGGGCGGTATGGCTACACCTTC.

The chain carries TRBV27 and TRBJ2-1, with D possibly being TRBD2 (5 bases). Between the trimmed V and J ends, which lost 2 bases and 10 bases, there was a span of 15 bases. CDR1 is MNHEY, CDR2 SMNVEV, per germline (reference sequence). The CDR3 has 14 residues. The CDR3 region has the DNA TGTGCCAGCAGTTTAGTTTTTTTCGGCGGGGAGCAGTTCTTC. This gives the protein CASSLVFFGGEQFF.